Listed below are T cell receptor beta chains from one sample, sequenced in a study of T cells in Graves' hyperthyroidism and ophthalmopathy. TCRdb redid the calling of the multiplex PCR reads with MiXCR, one entry per CDR3 protein. The sample carries roughly 99,000 distinct CDR3 sequences, 15% to 20% recorded once. The sequenced sample consisted of blood. These TCRs come from a woman aged 45-65 years with Graves' hyperthyroidism. The CDR3 runs from the conserved cysteine through the conserved F or W. A D gene is named only where the DNA matches it firmly. Expanded clones get a size class; other rows say once, few or many, or leave the size out.

j_gene,abundance,v_gene,d_gene,CDR3aa,CDR3nt
TRBJ2-4,-,TRBV11-1,TRBD2,CASSLGSGGGGIQYF,TGTGCCAGCAGCTTAGGAAGCGGGGGGGGGGGCATTCAGTACTTC
TRBJ2-1,-,TRBV12-3/TRBV12-4,TRBD2,CASSLASGVRSYNEQFF,TGTGCCAGCAGTTTAGCTAGCGGGGTGCGCTCCTACAATGAGCAGTTCTTC
TRBJ2-7,few,TRBV20-1,-,CSARGPSSGYEQYF,TGCAGTGCTAGAGGCCCGTCCTCGGGGTACGAGCAGTACTTC
TRBJ1-1,many,TRBV20-1,-,CSASRNTEAFF,TGCAGTGCTAGCCGGAACACTGAAGCTTTCTTT
TRBJ1-5,-,TRBV6-2/TRBV6-3,-,CACTGSGNQPQHF,TGTGCCTGCACCGGCAGCGGCAATCAGCCCCAGCATTTT
TRBJ2-6,many,TRBV28,-,CASSYWGRARPGANVLTF,TGTGCCAGCAGTTATTGGGGACGGGCCCGGCCTGGGGCCAACGTCCTGACTTTC
TRBJ2-7,many,TRBV28,-,CASSFSQAYEQYF,TGTGCCAGCAGTTTCAGTCAGGCCTACGAGCAGTACTTC
TRBJ1-2,once,TRBV6-1,-,CASSDAGYGYTF,TGTGCCAGCAGTGACGCAGGCTATGGCTACACCTTC
TRBJ2-2,many,TRBV5-4,-,CASSLADRNTGELFF,TGTGCCAGCAGCTTGGCCGACAGGAACACCGGGGAGCTGTTTTTT
TRBJ2-3,many,TRBV12-3/TRBV12-4,-,CASTLRGDTQYF,TGTGCCAGCACCCTCCGGGGAGATACGCAGTATTTT
TRBJ2-1,-,TRBV11-1,TRBD2,CASSLPGLAVNEQFF,TGTGCCAGCAGCTTACCCGGACTAGCGGTCAATGAGCAGTTCTTC
TRBJ2-3,few,TRBV7-3,-,CASSLVGDHTQYF,TGTGCCAGCAGCCTAGTCGGCGATCATACGCAGTATTTT
TRBJ2-5,many,TRBV24-1,-,CATAGAASETQYF,TGTGCCACCGCCGGGGCAGCCTCGGAGACCCAGTACTTC
TRBJ2-4,many,TRBV7-2,-,CASSWSRAGSPDLAKNIQYF,TGTGCCAGCAGCTGGAGTAGGGCGGGGTCACCGGATTTAGCCAAAAACATTCAGTACTTC
TRBJ2-1,many,TRBV10-2,TRBD1,CASSGQGVSYNEQFF,TGCGCCAGCAGTGGACAGGGGGTCTCCTACAATGAGCAGTTCTTC
TRBJ1-1,many,TRBV30,-,CAWSGGPENTEAFF,TGTGCCTGGAGTGGAGGGCCTGAGAACACTGAAGCTTTCTTT
TRBJ1-4,many,TRBV5-1,-,CASSLSGQREKLFF,TGCGCCAGCAGCTTGTCCGGACAGCGAGAAAAACTGTTTTTT
TRBJ1-6,many,TRBV2,-,CASREEGHYNSPLHF,TGTGCCAGCAGGGAAGAGGGACATTATAATTCACCCCTCCACTTT
TRBJ2-7,many,TRBV18,-,CASSPSDGAYEQYF,TGTGCCAGCTCACCGTCGGACGGGGCCTACGAGCAGTACTTC
TRBJ2-2,many,TRBV5-1,-,CASSLQGLHTGELFF,TGCGCCAGCAGCTTGCAGGGGTTGCACACCGGGGAGCTGTTTTTT
TRBJ2-2,many,TRBV4-2,TRBD2,CTSSQELTSVTGELFF,TGTACCAGCAGCCAAGAGCTGACTAGCGTCACCGGGGAGCTGTTTTTT
TRBJ1-2,-,TRBV10-3,TRBD1,CAISEAGGAYGYTF,TGTGCCATCAGTGAGGCAGGGGGCGCCTATGGCTACACCTTC
TRBJ2-4,many,TRBV2,TRBD2,CASSQTSGSVAKNIQYF,TGTGCCAGCAGTCAGACTAGCGGGAGCGTCGCCAAAAACATTCAGTACTTC
TRBJ2-5,-,TRBV15,-,CATSRDYTGGGETQYF,TGTGCCACCAGCAGAGATTACACAGGGGGGGGAGAGACCCAGTACTTC
TRBJ2-7,many,TRBV6-5,-,CASSYTGSRYEQYF,TGTGCCAGCAGTTACACAGGGTCCCGCTACGAGCAGTACTTC
TRBJ1-6,-,TRBV5-1,-,CASSLGAGDSPLHF,TGCGCCAGCAGCTTGGGCGCGGGCGATTCACCCCTCCACTTT
TRBJ2-5,many,TRBV18,TRBD2,CASSHPGLAGVQETQYF,TGTGCCAGCTCACACCCCGGACTAGCGGGAGTCCAAGAGACCCAGTACTTC
TRBJ1-5,many,TRBV3-1,TRBD1,CASSQFPGQGDQPQHF,TGTGCCAGCAGCCAATTTCCGGGACAGGGAGATCAGCCCCAGCATTTT
TRBJ2-3,many,TRBV7-2,TRBD2,CASSSHSGRVGTDTQYF,TGTGCCAGCAGCTCTCATAGCGGGAGGGTAGGCACAGATACGCAGTATTTT
TRBJ2-3,many,TRBV18,TRBD1,CASSPPNRDRATDTQYF,TGTGCCAGCTCACCACCCAACCGGGACAGGGCCACAGATACGCAGTATTTT
TRBJ2-7,many,TRBV2,TRBD1,CASSEGTGRYEQYF,TGTGCCAGCAGTGAGGGGACAGGGCGCTACGAGCAGTACTTC
TRBJ2-1,many,TRBV6-2/TRBV6-3,-,CASSANWNEQFF,TGTGCCAGCAGTGCGAACTGGAATGAGCAGTTCTTC
TRBJ2-1,many,TRBV28,-,CASVLTGVSEQFF,TGTGCCAGCGTTCTGACGGGAGTTTCTGAGCAGTTCTTC
TRBJ1-5,-,TRBV30,-,CAWSVMGRGQPQHF,TGTGCCTGGAGTGTAATGGGGAGGGGTCAGCCCCAGCATTTT
TRBJ1-2,-,TRBV7-9,-,CASSPWVRLPTSCGYTF,TGTGCCAGCAGCCCCTGGGTTAGGCTACCGACTTCCTGTGGCTACACCTTC
TRBJ1-2,many,TRBV3-1,-,CASSQDRWGGYGYTF,TGTGCCAGCAGCCAAGATCGATGGGGAGGCTATGGCTACACCTTC
TRBJ2-7,-,TRBV7-9,-,CASSLVTETYEQYF,TGTGCCAGCAGCTTAGTAACAGAGACCTACGAGCAGTACTTC
TRBJ2-1,-,TRBV13,-,CASSEGGPRDEQFF,TGTGCCAGCAGCGAGGGGGGCCCTAGGGATGAGCAGTTCTTC
TRBJ1-1,-,TRBV11-1,-,CASSLLSYRDGLEAFF,TGTGCCAGCAGCTTGTTATCCTACAGGGATGGGCTTGAAGCTTTCTTT
TRBJ2-7,-,TRBV28,-,CASSSSSSYEQYF,TGTGCCAGCAGCTCGTCGAGCTCCTACGAGCAGTACTTC
TRBJ1-5,many,TRBV30,-,CAWSVAGTQPQHF,TGTGCCTGGAGTGTTGCAGGGACCCAGCCCCAGCATTTT
TRBJ1-6,many,TRBV2,-,CASSEALGGGNSPLHF,TGTGCCAGCAGTGAAGCCCTCGGCGGGGGGAATTCACCCCTCCACTTT
TRBJ1-6,many,TRBV7-3,-,CASSLRGRADSPLHF,TGTGCCAGCAGCTTACGGGGGCGCGCAGATTCACCCCTCCACTTT
TRBJ2-1,many,TRBV3-1,-,CASSQGLGVGFF,TGTGCCAGCAGCCAGGGGTTGGGCGTAGGGTTCTTC